Detailed here is one T cell receptor beta chain. The CDR3 extends over 12 amino acids. The ends lost 4 bases at V and 6 bases at J; junction bases unmatched: 0. CDR1 ENHRY and CDR2 SYGVKD come from the germline V gene. These data originate in a study of shared clonotypes between healthy human individuals. Clones were sequenced by immunoSEQ multiplex PCR, and TCRdb holds only the in-frame ones, with some missing. The repertoire holds about 960,000 clones, with roughly 72% as singletons. The TCR comes from a man younger than 30 in good health. The rearrangement joins TRBV10-3 to TRBJ1-2; TRBD1 aligns across 9 bases. Input material: memory CD4+ T cells sorted from blood. Subset noted: CD45RA-negative fraction. CDR3 residues: CAISGDRDGYTF. The CDR3 region has the DNA TGTGCCATCAGTGGGGACAGGGATGGCTACACCTTC.